The T cell receptor beta chain described here comes from a study of cytomegalovirus exposure and HLA in healthy donors. Notes on the study in general: In a later analysis, most CMV-associated TCR beta chains appeared HLA-restricted. Analyses of presence and absence presupposed an approximately uniform sequencing depth across donors. Later on, an analysis tied over 15,000 TCR beta sequences to HLA alleles at 0.05 false discovery rate. With later analysis, a missense DCLRE1C variant became linked to TCR beta V- and J-gene trimming.

In the case of this clone: The antigen is unknown.

Germline assignment: CDR1 SGHRS and CDR2 YFSETQ. Unmatched junction bases numbered 9, after V lost 4 bases and J lost 8 bases. The CDR3 extends over 16 amino acids. It was with 60 Vbeta and 13 Jbeta primers that the PCR ran. The assay was immunoSEQ multiplex PCR, and TCRdb's table has in-frame clones only and misses some. The sample records over 80,000 clones, 60% to 85% being singletons. Sequenced sample: PBMCs. The chain joins TRBV5-1 to TRBJ1-6; 10 nucleotides match TRBD1. This clonotype was obtained from a man aged 55-75 years in good health and CMV-seropositive. In nucleotides, the CDR3 is TGCGCCAGCAGCCCCCAGACAGGGGGCGCTGATTCACCCCTCCACTTT. Its protein is CASSPQTGGADSPLHF.